Below are 23 T cell receptor beta chains sequenced from a single sample in a study of cytomegalovirus exposure and HLA in healthy donors. Data came from immunoSEQ multiplex PCR; TCRdb stores just in-frame clones and leaves some out. The table includes 150,000 to 200,000 clones, more than 70% detected once. The sequencing sample was made of PBMCs. These TCRs come from a man aged 30 to 39 in good health and CMV-seropositive.

This chain uses TRBV2 with TRBJ2-2, with TRBD1 identical over 11 bases. V was pared by 6 bases and J by 5 bases, with 5 bases of the junction left unmatched. The CDR3 has 15 residues. Germline CDR1 and CDR2: SNHLY and FYNNEI. The CDR3 is CASSQDRGRTGELFF. The CDR3 bases are TGTGCCAGCAGCCAGGACAGGGGGCGAACCGGGGAGCTGTTTTTT.

V is TRBV6-6 and J is TRBJ2-4; TRBD2 is a possible D gene (7 bases). The V gene lost 5 bases and the J gene lost 0 bases, with 14 bases spanning the gap. From germline, CDR1 is MNHNY and CDR2 SVGAGI (reference sequence). The CDR3 totals 16 residues. CDR3 DNA: TGTGCCAGCAGTGGCGGGGGCGTGTTAGCCAAAAACATTCAGTACTTC. Its protein is CASSGGGVLAKNIQYF.

Only a few counts were recorded for this clone. This chain joins TRBV30 and TRBJ1-5; unclear D gene. V lost 4 bases, J lost 4 bases, and 14 bases lay in between. Germline-derived CDR1 and CDR2 are GTSNPN and SVGIG (reference sequence). The CDR3 spans 14 residues. The CDR3 DNA sequence: TGTGCCTGGAACCAAGTGGGGAGAAATCAGCCCCAGCATTTT. It encodes CAWNQVGRNQPQHF.

V is TRBV6-5 and J is TRBJ2-7, with D perhaps matching TRBD2 (6 bases). The CDR3 is 15 residues long. Germline V gene lookup returns CDR1 MNHEY and CDR2 SVGAGI. V was cut by 0 bases and J by 1 base, with 10 bases left in between. The CDR3 loop is CASSYSGGPSYEQYF. The CDR3 DNA sequence: TGTGCCAGCAGTTACTCGGGGGGTCCGTCCTACGAGCAGTACTTC.

The J gene is TRBJ2-7, the V gene TRBV5-1; 13 bases agree with TRBD2. Germline loops: CDR1 SGHRS, CDR2 YFSETQ. Trimming at V came to 4 bases and at J to 9 bases, leaving 13 bases not matched to a gene. The CDR3 consists of 16 residues. This chain's CDR3 is CASSPGTSGALVRQYF. CDR3 nucleotide sequence: TGCGCCAGCAGCCCCGGGACTAGCGGGGCCCTGGTGAGGCAGTACTTC.

This chain joins TRBV4-1 and TRBJ2-3; D ambiguous. V was pared by 6 bases and J by 4 bases, with 14 bases between. The CDR3 runs to 14 residues. Germline V gene data show CDR1 as MGHRA and CDR2 as YSYEKL. CDR3 sequence: CASSSQPGPDTQYF. In nucleotides, the CDR3 is TGCGCCAGCAGTAGCCAGCCTGGTCCAGATACGCAGTATTTT.

The chain recombines TRBV11-2 with TRBJ2-7, with 9 positions matching TRBD2. CDR1 is SGHAT, CDR2 FQNNGV, per germline. V lost 5 bases and J lost 6; bases outside the gene matches: 11. The CDR3 has 15 amino acids. The CDR3 DNA sequence: TGTGCCAGCAGCCCCCAAGGCGGGGGGGCCCTCGAGCAGTACTTC. This encodes CASSPQGGGALEQYF.

This clone was detected a few times. This rearrangement joins TRBV6-6 to TRBJ1-1; D may be TRBD1 (6 bases). The CDR3 has 15 amino acids. V gave up 2 bases and J gave up 4 bases, with 14 bases separating them. Germline V gene sequence: CDR1 MNHNY, CDR2 SVGAGI (reference sequence). The CDR3: CASSYDGGGSTEAFF. The CDR3 nucleotides are TGTGCCAGCAGTTACGACGGGGGCGGGAGCACTGAAGCTTTCTTT.

The chain recombines TRBV14 with TRBJ1-5; D is perhaps TRBD1 (5 bases). This CDR3 spans 14 amino acids. The germline V gene encodes CDR1 SGHDN and CDR2 FVKESK. V was pared by 3 bases and J by 2 bases, with 8 bases between. This CDR3 reads CASSQGLGNQPQHF. CDR3 in DNA: TGTGCCAGCAGCCAGGGACTGGGCAATCAGCCCCAGCATTTT.

J is TRBJ1-2 and V is TRBV6-5; D ambiguous. Germline V CDR1 and CDR2: MNHEY, SVGAGI. V was shortened by 6 bases and J by 3 bases, with 14 bases between the two germline ends. The CDR3 totals 14 residues. This CDR3 is CASSENGEDYGYTF. The CDR3 DNA sequence: TGTGCCAGCAGCGAAAATGGGGAGGACTATGGCTACACCTTC.

The count of this clone is one. The chain employs TRBV19 and TRBJ1-4; tentatively, D is TRBD1 (5 bases). CDR1 and CDR2 (germline): LNHDA, SQIVND (reference sequence). The length of the CDR3 is 18 residues. V was shortened by 2 bases and J by 3 bases, with 19 bases between the two germline ends. CDR3 residues: CASSIRRTDPGANEKLFF. The CDR3 region has the DNA TGTGCCAGTAGTATAAGGAGGACGGACCCGGGGGCTAATGAAAAACTGTTTTTT. The full variable domain, in which reference TRBV19 and TRBJ1-4 provide the parts outside the CDR3, is DGGITQSPKYLFRKEGQNVTLSCEQNLNHDAMYWYRQDPGQGLRLIYYSQIVNDFQKGDIAEGYSVSREKKESFPLTVTSAQKNPTAFYLCASSIRRTDPGANEKLFFGSGTQLSVL.

J is TRBJ2-7 and V is TRBV5-4; D gene unclear. There are 12 residues in the CDR3. Germline CDR1 and CDR2: SGHNT and YYREEE (reference sequence). V was pared by 0 bases and J by 6 bases, with 7 bases between. The CDR3: CASSLGAREQYF. As DNA, the CDR3 is TGTGCCAGCAGCTTGGGGGCTCGCGAGCAGTACTTC.

The CDR3 reads CAIDGRGTEAFF. The CDR3 nucleotides read TGTGCCATCGACGGCAGGGGGACTGAAGCTTTCTTT. This chain links TRBV10-3 with TRBJ1-1; 7 nucleotides line up with TRBD1. After removal of 8 bases from V and 5 bases from J, the junction contained 5 bases not matched to a gene. Germline V gene sequence: CDR1 ENHRY, CDR2 SYGVKD. This CDR3 has 12 amino acids.

This chain links TRBV6-6 with TRBJ2-6; D call uncertain. CDR3 size: 16 residues. CDR1 and CDR2 from the germline V gene are MNHNY and SVGAGI (reference sequence). V was cut by 0 bases and J by 2 bases, with 8 bases left in between. The CDR3 region is CASSYSAGTGANVLTF. In DNA form, the CDR3 reads TGTGCCAGCAGTTACTCAGCAGGAACTGGGGCCAACGTCCTGACTTTC.

The genes are TRBV2 and TRBJ2-7, with D perhaps matching TRBD1 (5 bases). Trimming removed 6 bases at V and 0 bases at J, with 15 bases between. CDR3 length: 15 residues. Germline V gene sequence: CDR1 SNHLY, CDR2 FYNNEI. The CDR3 protein is CASRTVGMSSYEQYF. In DNA form, the CDR3 reads TGTGCCAGCAGGACAGTGGGGATGAGCTCCTACGAGCAGTACTTC.

The chain uses TRBV27 and TRBJ1-4; 7 bases line up with TRBD1. There are 14 residues in the CDR3. V was pared by 4 bases and J by 7 bases, with 6 bases of the junction left unmatched. CDR1 and CDR2 (germline): MNHEY, SMNVEV (reference sequence). The CDR3 DNA reads as TGTGCCAGCAGTTCACAGGGGCGGGTTGAAAAACTGTTTTTT. The encoded protein is CASSSQGRVEKLFF.

The rearrangement joins TRBV27 to TRBJ2-7; the D is unclear. Germline V gives CDR1 MNHEY, CDR2 SMNVEV (reference sequence). There are 15 residues in the CDR3. Trimming pared 5 bases from V and 2 bases from J, leaving 16 bases between. DNA for the CDR3: TGTGCCAGCAGTCCCGGGTCCAGTGGCCCCTACGAGCAGTACTTC. This codes for CASSPGSSGPYEQYF.

This clone was recorded only once. The rearrangement joins TRBV7-3 to TRBJ2-3; 11 bases fit TRBD1. The CDR3 has 15 residues. The germline CDR1 and CDR2 sequences are SGHTA and FQGTGA. J gave up 2 bases and V 5 bases, and 3 bases lay outside the gene matches. CDR3: CASSGDRGVTDTQYF. The DNA for the CDR3 is TGTGCCAGCAGCGGGGACAGGGGGGTCACAGATACGCAGTATTTT.

This clone was detected only a few times. The V call is TRBV6-6, the J call TRBJ2-2, with D possibly TRBD2 on 6 matching bases. This CDR3 spans 15 amino acids. Looked up from germline, CDR1 is MNHNY and CDR2 is SVGAGI (reference sequence). The germline V and J ends were trimmed by 5 bases and 4 bases, with 14 bases remaining between them. The CDR3 loop is CASSNMGGGTGELFF. CDR3 nucleotide sequence: TGTGCCAGCAGTAATATGGGGGGAGGCACCGGGGAGCTGTTTTTT.

V gene TRBV2 combines with J gene TRBJ2-1; 7 bases map to TRBD2. Trimming cost V 5 bases and J 8 bases; bases outside gene matches: 6. CDR3 length equals 13 residues. From germline, CDR1 is SNHLY and CDR2 FYNNEI. Here the CDR3 reads CASSPWGGDEQFF. The DNA of the CDR3 is TGTGCCAGCAGTCCCTGGGGAGGGGATGAGCAGTTCTTC.

The genes are TRBV10-3 and TRBJ2-6, with D perhaps TRBD2 (6 bases). V was shortened by 6 bases and J by 0 bases, with 9 bases between the two germline ends. Per germline, CDR1 ENHRY and CDR2 SYGVKD. The length of the CDR3 is 15 residues. CDR3: CAIRGTHSGANVLTF. The CDR3 region has the DNA TGTGCCATCAGGGGGACTCACTCTGGGGCCAACGTCCTGACTTTC.

V and J are TRBV9 and TRBJ1-3, with a weak D call TRBD1 (5 bases). CDR3 length equals 15 residues. The germline gives CDR1 SGDLS, CDR2 YYNGEE. The V end was cut by 0 bases, the J end by 4 bases, with 11 bases between. CDR3 sequence (DNA): TGTGCCAGCAGCGTAGGGCAGGGCGAAGGAAACACCATATATTTT. The encoded protein is CASSVGQGEGNTIYF.

V and J are TRBV9 and TRBJ1-2; D unresolved. V was shortened by 2 bases and J by 3 bases, with 5 bases between the two germline ends. CDR3 size: 12 residues. From germline, CDR1 is SGDLS and CDR2 YYNGEE. The DNA for the CDR3 is TGTGCCAGCAGCGTTTCAGACTATGGCTACACCTTC. Protein: CASSVSDYGYTF.